The source of this T cell receptor beta chain is a study of blood T cell repertoires in COVID-19. CDR3 length: 15 residues. The V gene's germline CDR1 is SGHRS and CDR2 YFSETQ. V was pared by 0 bases and J by 4 bases, with 13 bases between. The protocol was immunoSEQ multiplex PCR, while the TCRdb copy is restricted to in-frame clones and leaves out a portion. The table shows 200,000 to 250,000 clones, with around 90% occurring only once. V and J are TRBV5-1 and TRBJ1-2; possible D gene TRBD1, 6 bases. Specimen: PBMCs or T cells enriched from blood (not recorded which). This TCR was sampled from a young man who had recovered from COVID-19. The CDR3 loop is CASSLAATGPYGYTF. DNA of the CDR3: TGCGCCAGCAGCTTGGCCGCTACAGGGCCCTATGGCTACACCTTC.